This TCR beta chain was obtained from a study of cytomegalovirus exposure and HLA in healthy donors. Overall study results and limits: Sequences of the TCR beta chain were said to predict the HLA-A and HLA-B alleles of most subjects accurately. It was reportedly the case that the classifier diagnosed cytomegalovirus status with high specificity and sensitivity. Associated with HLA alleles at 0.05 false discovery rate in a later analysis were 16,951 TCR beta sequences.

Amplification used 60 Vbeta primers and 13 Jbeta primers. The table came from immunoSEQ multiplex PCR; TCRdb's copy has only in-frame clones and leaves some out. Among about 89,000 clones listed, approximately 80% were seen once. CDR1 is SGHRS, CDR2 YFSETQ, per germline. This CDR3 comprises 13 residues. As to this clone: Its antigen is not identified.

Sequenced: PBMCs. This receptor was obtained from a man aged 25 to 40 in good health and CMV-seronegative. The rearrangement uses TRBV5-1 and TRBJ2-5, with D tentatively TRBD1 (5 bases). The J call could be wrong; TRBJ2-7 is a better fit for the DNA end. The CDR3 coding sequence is TGCGCCAGCAAGCAGGACAAGGCATACGAGCAGTACTTC. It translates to CASKQDKAYEQYF.